The clone carrying this T cell receptor beta chain was counted only a few times. These data are taken from a study of T-cell reconstitution after alpha-beta-depleted transplantation in children. This sample's TCRbeta library carried unique molecular identifier barcodes. Via MiXCR, TCRdb re-called the PCR reads, giving one row per CDR3 protein. Altogether hundreds of thousands of distinct CDR3 sequences are present, 10% to 15% being singletons, with the ten largest covering about 2.2%. V lost 8 bases to trimming and J lost 4 bases; unmatched junction nucleotides: 8. The CDR3 loop spans 15 amino acids. Germline CDR1 reads LNHDA; CDR2 reads SQIVND (reference sequence).

The sequence came from a male patient under 18 who had a stem cell transplant for acute myeloid leukemia, so the T cells may come from the graft donor. This material consisted of PBMCs, mostly from graft donor cells, taken 360 days after TCRalphabeta/CD19-depleted stem cell transplant. The gene calls are TRBV19 and TRBJ2-3; 11 bases line up with TRBD2. The CDR3 region has the DNA TGTGCCAGTCCTCCACTAGCGGGAGTCCCAGATACGCAGTATTTT. Its translation: CASPPLAGVPDTQYF.